The clone carrying this TCR beta chain was detected only a few times. The record originates from a study of cytomegalovirus exposure and HLA in healthy donors. This CDR3 spans 14 amino acids. Germline values: CDR1 SGHRS, CDR2 YFSETQ. Trimming cost V 2 bases and J 4 bases; bases outside gene matches: 3. PCR was performed using 60 Vbeta and 13 Jbeta primers. Assay used: immunoSEQ multiplex PCR; TCRdb lists only in-frame clones, some missing. The profile covers 95,000 to 150,000 clones, with roughly 70% appearing a single time and 4.1% taken by the ten largest. The sample was PBMCs. The TCR sequence derives from a woman between 40 and 50 years old in good health and CMV-seronegative. The chain combines TRBV5-1 with TRBJ1-1; 9 bases line up with TRBD1. DNA for the CDR3: TGCGCCAGCAGCTTCAAACAGGGGGCCACTGAAGCTTTCTTT. Translating gives CASSFKQGATEAFF.